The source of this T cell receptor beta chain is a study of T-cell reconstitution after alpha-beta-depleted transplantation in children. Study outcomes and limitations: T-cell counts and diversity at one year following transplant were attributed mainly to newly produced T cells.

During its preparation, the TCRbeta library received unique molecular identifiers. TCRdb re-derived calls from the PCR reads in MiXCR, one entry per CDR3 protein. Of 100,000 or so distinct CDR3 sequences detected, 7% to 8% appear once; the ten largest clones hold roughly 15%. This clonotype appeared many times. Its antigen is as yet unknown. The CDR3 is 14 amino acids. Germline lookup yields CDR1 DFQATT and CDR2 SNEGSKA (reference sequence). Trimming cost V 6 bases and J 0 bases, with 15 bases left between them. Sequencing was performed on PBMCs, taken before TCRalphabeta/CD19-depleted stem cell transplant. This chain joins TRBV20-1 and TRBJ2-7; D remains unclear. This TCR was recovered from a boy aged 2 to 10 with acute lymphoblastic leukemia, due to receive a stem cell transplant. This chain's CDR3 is CSAEPTLNSYEQYF. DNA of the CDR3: TGCAGTGCGGAACCTACTCTAAACTCCTACGAGCAGTACTTC.